This T cell receptor beta chain was obtained from a study of blood T cell repertoires in COVID-19. Study summary: COVID-19 samples from acute and convalescent phases originated in the United States, Italy and Spain.

The CDR3 contains 12 residues. From germline, CDR1 is ENHRY and CDR2 SYGVKD. V dropped 3 bases and J dropped 6 bases, with 6 bases sitting between them. Enrolment of Seattle patients took place during active infection, and they were followed longitudinally. Under the authors' procedure: Nucleated cell number was recorded as an estimate derived from reference gene primer amplification. The table came from immunoSEQ multiplex PCR; TCRdb's copy has only in-frame clones and leaves some out. D and trimming were read from the DNA, whereas the V and J calls and clone size are those reported in that table. The sample yields approximately 350,000 clones, more than 70% seen once.

The rearrangement joins TRBV10-3 to TRBJ1-5; D is undetermined. The source material was peripheral blood. This TCR was recovered from a woman between 65 and 79 years old with COVID-19, enrolled during active disease. The CDR3 protein is CAISEFGQPQHF. In nucleotides, the CDR3 is TGTGCCATCAGTGAATTCGGTCAGCCCCAGCATTTT.